This TCR beta chain was captured by sequencing in a study of blood T cell repertoires in COVID-19. At the level of the study: PBMCs, B-cell-depleted T cells, or T cells provided the cDNA or gDNA that made up the material.

Germline V lookup: CDR1 MNHEY, CDR2 SVGAGI. V shed 7 bases and J shed 2 bases, with 12 bases lying between them. The CDR3 is made up of 15 amino acids. As originally analysed: Nucleated cell number was recorded as an estimate derived from reference gene primer amplification. Produced via immunoSEQ multiplex PCR; TCRdb's table is partial and in-frame only. The V and J calls and clone size were taken over from that table, and D and trimming were inferred from the DNA. The sample shows about 210,000 clones, 88% of them seen only once. The sequence came from a man aged 35-49 years with acute or convalescent COVID-19. The chain links TRBV6-5 to TRBJ2-6, with a possible D match to TRBD1 (6 bases). Sequencing was performed on peripheral blood. For the CDR3, the DNA is TGTGCCAGCAAGCTCAGGGGAACTGGGGCCAACGTCCTGACTTTC. Translation gives CASKLRGTGANVLTF.